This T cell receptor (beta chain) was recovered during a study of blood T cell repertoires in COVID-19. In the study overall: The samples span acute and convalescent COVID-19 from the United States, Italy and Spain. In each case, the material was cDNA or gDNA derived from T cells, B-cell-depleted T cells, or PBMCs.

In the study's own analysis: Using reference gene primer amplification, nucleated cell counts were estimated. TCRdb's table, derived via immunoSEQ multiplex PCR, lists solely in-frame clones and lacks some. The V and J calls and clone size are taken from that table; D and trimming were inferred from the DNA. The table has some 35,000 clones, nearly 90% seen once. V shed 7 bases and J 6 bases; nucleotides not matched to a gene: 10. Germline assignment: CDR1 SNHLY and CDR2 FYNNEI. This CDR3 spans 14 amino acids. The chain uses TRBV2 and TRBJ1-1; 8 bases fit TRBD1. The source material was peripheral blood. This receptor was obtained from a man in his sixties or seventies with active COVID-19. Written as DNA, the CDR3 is TGTGCCAGCACCAGAGACAGGGGATTGGCTGAAGCTTTCTTT. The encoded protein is CASTRDRGLAEAFF.